The 2 T cell receptor beta chains below all came from one sample that was sequenced in a study of radiation and T cells in renal cell carcinoma. Noted time point: blood 4 weeks post-SBRT, at nephrectomy. Indicated treatment: 15 Gy SBRT to primary tumor, nephrectomy 4 weeks later. Generated by immunoSEQ multiplex PCR, the TCRdb table keeps only in-frame clones and is missing some. The data contain 150,000 to 200,000 clones, about 88% of them seen just once; the ten biggest clones take up about 11%. The material was blood, obtained from a patient whose treatment included radiotherapy and nephrectomy. Source of these receptors: a woman in her forties or fifties with renal cell carcinoma.

The genes are TRBV19 and TRBJ2-7, with 12 nucleotides matching TRBD2. CDR1 is LNHDA, CDR2 SQIVND, per germline (reference sequence). The CDR3 is made up of 14 amino acids. Trimming took 7 bases from V and 7 from J; bases not matched to a gene: 8. The CDR3 region is CASTLAGGSREQYF. CDR3 sequence (DNA): TGTGCCAGTACTCTAGCGGGGGGGTCGCGGGAGCAGTACTTC.

The chain couples TRBV6-5 to TRBJ2-7; 8 positions agree with TRBD2. Germline trimming cut 6 bases from V and 3 bases from J; bases unmatched to any gene: 10. Germline-derived CDR1 and CDR2 are MNHEY and SVGAGI. The CDR3 runs to 15 residues. CDR3 region: CASSNGRGNIYEQYF. CDR3 coding DNA: TGTGCCAGCAGCAACGGGAGGGGGAATATCTACGAGCAGTACTTC.